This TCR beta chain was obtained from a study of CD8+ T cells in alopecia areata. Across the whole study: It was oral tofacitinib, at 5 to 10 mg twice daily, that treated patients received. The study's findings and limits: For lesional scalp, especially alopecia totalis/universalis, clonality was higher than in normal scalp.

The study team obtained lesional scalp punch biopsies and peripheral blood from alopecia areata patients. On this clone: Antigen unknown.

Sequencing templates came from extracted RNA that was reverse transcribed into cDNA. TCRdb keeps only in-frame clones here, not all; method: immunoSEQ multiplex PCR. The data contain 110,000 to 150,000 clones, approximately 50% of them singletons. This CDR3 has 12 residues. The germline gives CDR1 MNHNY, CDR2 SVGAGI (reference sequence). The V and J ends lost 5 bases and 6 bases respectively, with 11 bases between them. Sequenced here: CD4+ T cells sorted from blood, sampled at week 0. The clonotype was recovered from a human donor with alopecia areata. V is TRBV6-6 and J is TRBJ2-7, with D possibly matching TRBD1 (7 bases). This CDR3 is CASSPQGGEQYF. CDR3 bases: TGTGCCAGCAGTCCTCAGGGGGGCGAGCAGTACTTC.